In this sample, the clone carrying this T cell receptor beta chain turned up many times. Moderately to severely active ophthalmopathy under 3 months, CAS at least 3, NOSPECS at least 4. Patients were excluded if they had other autoimmune diseases or uncontrolled infections, and likewise if pregnancy or lactation applied. This sample is part of a study of Graves' ophthalmopathy and Graves' hyperthyroidism. Study-level background: Peripheral blood (taken before any treatment) was collected at initial diagnosis.

RNA transcripts served as template for amplifying TCR beta CDR3 sequences. Second-round multiplex PCR followed a first-round RT-PCR using HTBI primers. TCRdb reanalysed the multiplex PCR reads using MiXCR and keeps one entry per CDR3 protein. The sample lists approximately 460,000 distinct CDR3 sequences; under 15% were seen once. Germline CDR1 is MNHNS and CDR2 is SASEGT. Trimming took 7 bases from V and 0 from J, leaving 13 bases between them. The CDR3 extends over 14 amino acids. The sequence derives from a woman younger than 45 with Graves' ophthalmopathy. The V and J genes are TRBV6-1 and TRBJ2-7; D is perhaps TRBD1 (6 bases). Sequencing was carried out using blood. Written as DNA, the CDR3 is TGTGCCAGCATCTACGAACAGGGCTCCTACGAGCAGTACTTC. Its translation is CASIYEQGSYEQYF.